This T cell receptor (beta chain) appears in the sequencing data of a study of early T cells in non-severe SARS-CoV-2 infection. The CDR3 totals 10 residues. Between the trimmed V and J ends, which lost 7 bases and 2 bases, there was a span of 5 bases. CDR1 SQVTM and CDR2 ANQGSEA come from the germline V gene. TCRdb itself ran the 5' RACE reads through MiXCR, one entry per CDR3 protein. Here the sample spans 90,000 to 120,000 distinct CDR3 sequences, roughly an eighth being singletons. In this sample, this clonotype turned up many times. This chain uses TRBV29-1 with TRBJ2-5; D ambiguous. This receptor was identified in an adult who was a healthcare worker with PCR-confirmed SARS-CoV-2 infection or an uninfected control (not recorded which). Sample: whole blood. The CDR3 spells CSAGQETQYF. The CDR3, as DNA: TGCAGCGCTGGGCAAGAGACCCAGTACTTC.